The 4 T cell receptor beta chains below all came from one sample that was sequenced in a study of T-cell memory formation after mild COVID-19. TCRdb ran MiXCR on the 5' RACE reads and lists one entry per CDR3 protein. The table records hundreds of thousands of distinct CDR3 sequences, roughly 18% of them present only once. What was sequenced was PBMCs or a T cell subset sorted from them (not recorded which). The receptors were sampled from an adult woman who had mild COVID-19 (a few samples of this study predate the infection). Cell type and time point are not known.

A few counts support this clonotype. The rearrangement joins TRBV12-3 or TRBV12-4 to TRBJ1-5; D possibly corresponds to TRBD1 (5 bases). V was shortened by 8 bases and J by 0 bases, with 5 bases between the two germline ends. The CDR3 covers 12 residues. This CDR3 is CASGHSNQPQHF. The DNA for the CDR3 is TGTGCCAGCGGACATAGCAATCAGCCCCAGCATTTT.

This chain joins TRBV27 and TRBJ2-1, with 9 positions matching TRBD2. Germline lookup yields CDR1 MNHEY and CDR2 SMNVEV (reference sequence). Trimming at V came to 6 bases and at J to 6 bases, leaving 6 bases not matched to a gene. The CDR3 contains 14 residues. In DNA, the CDR3 is TGTGCCAGCAGAAGACTAGCGGCGTTCAATGAGCAGTTCTTC. It codes for CASRRLAAFNEQFF.

This clonotype was seen at least ten times. The chain links TRBV24-1 to TRBJ2-1; TRBD1 matches at 8 bases. Germline trimming cut 2 bases from V and 2 bases from J; bases unmatched to any gene: 4. From germline, CDR1 is KGHDR and CDR2 SFDVKD. The CDR3 length is 16 residues. The CDR3 here is CATSDYQGAPYNEQFF. The CDR3 DNA reads as TGTGCCACCAGTGATTATCAGGGGGCACCCTACAATGAGCAGTTCTTC.

The chain couples TRBV15 to TRBJ2-5, with 7 bases lining up with TRBD1. With 4 bases clipped from V and 5 bases from J, the junction kept 13 bases outside the gene matches. The CDR3 is 16 residues long. Germline V gene data show CDR1 as LNHNV and CDR2 as YYDKDF (reference sequence). The chain's CDR3 is CATSTTGAAVLETQYF. In DNA, the CDR3 is TGTGCCACCAGCACAACAGGGGCCGCGGTCTTGGAGACCCAGTACTTC.